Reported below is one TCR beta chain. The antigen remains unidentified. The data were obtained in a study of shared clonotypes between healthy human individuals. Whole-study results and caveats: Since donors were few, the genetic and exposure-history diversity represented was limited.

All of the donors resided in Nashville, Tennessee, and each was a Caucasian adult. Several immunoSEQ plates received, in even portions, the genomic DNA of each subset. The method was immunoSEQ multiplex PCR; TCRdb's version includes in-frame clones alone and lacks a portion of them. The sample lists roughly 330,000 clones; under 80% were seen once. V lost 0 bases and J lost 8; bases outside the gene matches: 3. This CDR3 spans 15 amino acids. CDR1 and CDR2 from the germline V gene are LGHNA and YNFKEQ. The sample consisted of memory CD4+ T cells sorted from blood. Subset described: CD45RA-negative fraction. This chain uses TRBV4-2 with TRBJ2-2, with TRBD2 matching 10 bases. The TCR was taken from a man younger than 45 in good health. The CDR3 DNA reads TGTGCCAGCAGCCAAGAGCCACTAGCGGGAGGGGAGCTGTTTTTT. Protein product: CASSQEPLAGGELFF.